This T cell receptor (beta chain) was sequenced during a study of blood T cell repertoires in COVID-19. TCRdb keeps only in-frame clones here, not all; method: immunoSEQ multiplex PCR. Counted here are about 140,000 clones, around four fifths occurring once; the ten biggest clones make up approximately 10%. Trimming removed 1 base from V and 0 bases from J, with 13 bases in between. The CDR3 has 18 amino acids. Germline CDR1 and CDR2: MNHEY and SMNVEV (reference sequence). Sequences were obtained from peripheral blood. This TCR was sampled from a man aged 55 to 69 who had recovered from COVID-19. The rearrangement joins TRBV27 to TRBJ1-6; weak D call: TRBD1 (6 bases). The CDR3 DNA follows: TGTGCCAGCAGTTTATATGCAGGACAGAGCTCCTATAATTCACCCCTCCACTTT. The encoded protein is CASSLYAGQSSYNSPLHF.